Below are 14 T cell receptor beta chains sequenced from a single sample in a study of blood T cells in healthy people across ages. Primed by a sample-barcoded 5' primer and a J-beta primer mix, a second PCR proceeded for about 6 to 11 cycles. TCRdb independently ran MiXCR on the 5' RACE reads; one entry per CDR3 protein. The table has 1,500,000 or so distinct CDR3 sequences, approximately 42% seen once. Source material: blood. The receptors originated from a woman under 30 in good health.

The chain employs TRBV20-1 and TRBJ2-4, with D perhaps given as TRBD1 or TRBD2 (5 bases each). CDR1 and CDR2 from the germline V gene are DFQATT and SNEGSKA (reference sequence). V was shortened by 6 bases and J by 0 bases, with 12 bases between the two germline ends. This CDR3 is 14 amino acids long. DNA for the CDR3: TGCAGTGCCCGAGGGGTGTTAGCCAAAAACATTCAGTACTTC. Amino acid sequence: CSARGVLAKNIQYF.

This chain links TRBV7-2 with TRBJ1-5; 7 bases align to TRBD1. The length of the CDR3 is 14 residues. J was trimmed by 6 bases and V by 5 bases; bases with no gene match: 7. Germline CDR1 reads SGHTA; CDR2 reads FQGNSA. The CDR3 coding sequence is TGTGCCAGCAGCAAAAAGGGGGCGGTTCAGCCCCAGCATTTT. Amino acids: CASSKKGAVQPQHF. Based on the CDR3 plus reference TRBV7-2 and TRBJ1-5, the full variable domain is GAGVSQSPSNKVTEKGKDVELRCDPISGHTALYWYRQSLGQGLEFLIYFQGNSAPDKSGLPSDRFSAERTGGSVSTLTIQRTQQEDSAVYLCASSKKGAVQPQHFGDGTRLSIL.

The CDR3 protein is CASSKPGQRFGGADEQYF. Here the CDR3 DNA reads TGTGCCAGCAGCAAACCGGGACAGCGCTTTGGAGGGGCAGACGAGCAGTACTTC. The chain carries TRBV28 and TRBJ2-7, with D perhaps TRBD1 (7 bases). The length of the CDR3 is 18 residues. Germline CDR1 is MDHEN and CDR2 is SYDVKM. V was pared by 6 bases and J by 5 bases, with 29 bases between.

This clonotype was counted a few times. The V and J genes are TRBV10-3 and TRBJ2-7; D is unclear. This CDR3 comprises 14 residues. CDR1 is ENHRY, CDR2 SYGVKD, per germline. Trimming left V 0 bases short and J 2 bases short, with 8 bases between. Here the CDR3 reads CAISESTLAYEQYF. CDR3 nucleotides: TGTGCCATCAGTGAGTCGACTCTGGCCTACGAGCAGTACTTC.

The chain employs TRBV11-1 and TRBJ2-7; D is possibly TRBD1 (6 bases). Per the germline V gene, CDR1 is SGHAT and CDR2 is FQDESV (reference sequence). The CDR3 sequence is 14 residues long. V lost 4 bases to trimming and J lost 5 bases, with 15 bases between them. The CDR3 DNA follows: TGTGCCAGCAGCTCAGGACAGCTAGACCACGAGCAGTACTTC. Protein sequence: CASSSGQLDHEQYF.

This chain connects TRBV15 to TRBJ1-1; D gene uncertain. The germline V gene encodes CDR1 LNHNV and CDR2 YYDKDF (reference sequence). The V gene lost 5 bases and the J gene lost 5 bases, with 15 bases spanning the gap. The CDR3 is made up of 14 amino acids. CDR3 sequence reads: CATSQIGITTEAFF. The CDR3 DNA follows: TGTGCCACCAGCCAGATAGGGATTACTACTGAAGCTTTCTTT.

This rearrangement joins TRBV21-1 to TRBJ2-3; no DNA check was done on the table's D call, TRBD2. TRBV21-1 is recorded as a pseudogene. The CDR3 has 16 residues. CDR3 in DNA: TGTGCCAGCAGCAAGATGGCCCGACTTAGCACAGATACGCAGTATTTT. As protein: CASSKMARLSTDTQYF.

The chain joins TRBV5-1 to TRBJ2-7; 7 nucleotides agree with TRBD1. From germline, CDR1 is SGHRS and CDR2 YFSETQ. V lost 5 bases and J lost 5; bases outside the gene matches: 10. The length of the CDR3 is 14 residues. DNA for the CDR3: TGCGCCAGCAGTAGCAGGGGGATTTTGAACGAGCAGTACTTC. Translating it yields CASSSRGILNEQYF. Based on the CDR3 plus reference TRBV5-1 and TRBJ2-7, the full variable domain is KAGVTQTPRYLIKTRGQQVTLSCSPISGHRSVSWYQQTPGQGLQFLFEYFSETQRNKGNFPGRFSGRQFSNSRSEMNVSTLELGDSALYLCASSSRGILNEQYFGPGTRLTVT.

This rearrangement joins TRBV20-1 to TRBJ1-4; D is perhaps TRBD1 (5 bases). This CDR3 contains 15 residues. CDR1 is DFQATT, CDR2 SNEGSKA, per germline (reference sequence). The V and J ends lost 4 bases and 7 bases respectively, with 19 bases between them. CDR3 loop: CSAIPGHRRVEKLFF. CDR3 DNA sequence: TGCAGTGCTATCCCAGGGCATCGCCGAGTTGAAAAACTGTTTTTT.

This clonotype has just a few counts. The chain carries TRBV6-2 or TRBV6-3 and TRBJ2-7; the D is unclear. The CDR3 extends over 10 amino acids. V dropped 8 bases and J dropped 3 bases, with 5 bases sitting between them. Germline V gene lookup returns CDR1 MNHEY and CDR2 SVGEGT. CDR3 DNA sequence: TGTGCCAGCGCTCACTACGAGCAGTACTTC. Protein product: CASAHYEQYF.

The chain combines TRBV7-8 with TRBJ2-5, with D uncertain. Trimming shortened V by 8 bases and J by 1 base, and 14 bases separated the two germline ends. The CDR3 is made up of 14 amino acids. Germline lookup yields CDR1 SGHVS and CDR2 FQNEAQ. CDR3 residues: CASGKVAPQETQYF. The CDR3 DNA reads TGTGCCAGCGGGAAAGTCGCACCCCAAGAGACCCAGTACTTC.

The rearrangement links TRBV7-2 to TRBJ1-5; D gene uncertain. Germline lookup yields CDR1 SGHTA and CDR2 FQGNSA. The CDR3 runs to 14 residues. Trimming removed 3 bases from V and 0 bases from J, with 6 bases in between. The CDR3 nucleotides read TGTGCCAGCAGCTTTTACAATAGCAATCAGCCCCAGCATTTT. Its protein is CASSFYNSNQPQHF. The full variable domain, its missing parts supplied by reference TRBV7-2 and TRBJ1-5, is GAGVSQSPSNKVTEKGKDVELRCDPISGHTALYWYRQSLGQGLEFLIYFQGNSAPDKSGLPSDRFSAERTGGSVSTLTIQRTQQEDSAVYLCASSFYNSNQPQHFGDGTRLSIL.

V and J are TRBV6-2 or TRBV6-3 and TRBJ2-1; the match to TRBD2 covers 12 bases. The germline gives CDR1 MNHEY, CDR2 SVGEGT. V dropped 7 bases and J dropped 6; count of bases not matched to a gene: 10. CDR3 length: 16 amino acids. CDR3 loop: CASNPTASGRANEQFF. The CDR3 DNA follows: TGTGCCAGCAACCCCACCGCTAGCGGGAGGGCCAATGAGCAGTTCTTC.

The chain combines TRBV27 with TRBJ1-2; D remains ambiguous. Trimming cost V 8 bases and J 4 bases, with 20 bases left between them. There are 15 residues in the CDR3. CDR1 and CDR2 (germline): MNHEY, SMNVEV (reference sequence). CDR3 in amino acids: CASGVPGVVVYGYTF. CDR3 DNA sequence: TGTGCCAGCGGGGTCCCGGGCGTGGTAGTCTATGGCTACACCTTC.